This T cell receptor (beta chain) was retrieved from a study of cytomegalovirus exposure and HLA in healthy donors (dated by TCRdb to the late 2010s). Some background on the complete study: An earlier analysis of a few hundred of the donors reported about 280 Gb of sequence data and 95 million to 130 million unique TCR beta sequences obtained from 150 million to 200 million T cells. Along with the approximately 650-subject first cohort, a separate validation cohort of over a hundred different subjects was used. Roughly 300 gigabases of sequencing data and approximately 84 million unique TCR sequences were included in an early release covering around 600 HLA-typed donors. A later analysis re-analyzed previously published TCR beta repertoires from 500 to 700 donors and added high-resolution HLA genotyping to study TCR occurrence patterns. HLA typing covered class I and class II loci at four-digit resolution. In the later analysis, no new phenotypic data were used to find candidate immune exposures; instead, reliance was placed on TCR beta sequences and their occurrence across donors. All discovery cohort repertoires had been generated using a single sequencing platform. To predict cytomegalovirus infection status, the study brought together high-throughput TCR immunosequencing, statistical association of individual TCRs with disease status, and machine learning. Of the roughly 400 genotyped donors, roughly 76% were placed in the genetic ancestry cluster associated with self-reported Caucasian donors. The study aimed to test whether cataloging public T cell receptors could reveal signatures of past pathogen exposure. Roughly five DR-DQ haplotypes were treated as single units for association and clustering because of strong linkage in the cohort. Genome-wide SNP genotypes for about 65% of the roughly 670 donors were used in a later genetic analysis, which treated that subset as a discovery cohort. Donor age, sex, ethnicity and CMV serostatus were compiled alongside the repertoire data. On average, roughly 250,000 unique TCR beta nucleotide sequences were sequenced per donor among a few hundred genotyped donors of the cohort, with roughly 18% of those sequences being non-productive. The study profiled the T cell repertoires of fewer than 850 subjects by immunosequencing and related them to cytomegalovirus serostatus. An earlier analysis of fewer than 750 of the donors used high-throughput TCR beta sequencing to judge whether each TCR beta V gene segment behaved as functional or pseudogenic. The number of donors typed differed by locus, with roughly 620-630 for A, B, C, DRB1 and DQB1, more than 500 for DQA1, over 600 for DPA1, and approximately 470 for DPB1. On the study overall, not on this receptor specifically: A total of 150 or so TCR beta chains were listed by the study as associated with cytomegalovirus. A further reported finding was that TCR beta sequences accurately predicted the HLA-A and HLA-B alleles for most subjects in the first cohort. Most TCR sequences were seen in very few donors, while some public TCRs were found in many individuals. Most CMV-associated TCR beta chains appeared to be HLA-restricted in a later analysis, and the HLA associations seemed to be driven largely by CMV exposure. In vitro tests confirmed that a few of the cytomegalovirus-associated TCR beta chains recognize cytomegalovirus antigens. In a later analysis, TCR association rates were found to vary across HLA loci, with the most associated TCRs seen for DRB1 alleles and the fewest for HLA-C alleles. Correlated functional status among segregating V segments might be attributable to linkage disequilibrium, but an unknown experimental factor could not be ruled out. In a later analysis, some 18,000 TCR beta sequences were associated with specific HLA alleles at a false discovery rate of 0.05. Presence/absence analyses assumed roughly uniform sequencing depth across donors, an assumption that may not hold. A later analysis found that HLA-associated TCR beta chains were more clonally expanded and had lower generation probabilities than equally common non-associated chains. V-gene and J-gene trimming of TCR beta chains was associated with a missense DCLRE1C variant in a later genetic analysis, and the association was replicated in an independent cohort. Because counts were too low, around 17 rarely observed V segments, including chromosome 9 orphons, were left out of the earlier analysis of some 640 of the donors. In a later genetic analysis, fewer N-insertions in productive TCRs were reported among donors in an Asian-associated ancestry cluster than the roughly 670-donor mean. HLA typing was unavailable for some donors at each locus, so association tests used only the typed subset. The classifier was reported to diagnose cytomegalovirus status with high specificity and sensitivity in both the original cohort and the validation cohort. This cohort had only TCR beta chains sequenced, and the lack of alpha or paired-chain data limited which features could be detected. Assigning TCR associations to individual alleles was difficult when HLA alleles, especially DR and DQ, strongly co-occurred. The sequencing pipeline was judged likely to have produced a cluster of highly shared sequence variants as a technical artifact. In an earlier analysis of 587 of the donors, most TCR beta V segments were observed in productive rearrangements about 90% or about 30% of the time, broadly matching IMGT annotations. For the cohort, immune exposure information was limited to CMV serostatus. The 87-base-pair reads could not distinguish some IMGT-functional V segments, including TRBV6-2 and TRBV6-3, so those segments were excluded. The authors suggested that the approach could potentially be extended to other disease states and immunological phenotypes. Several of the top co-occurrence clusters appeared to be linked to parvovirus B19, influenza, CMV and Epstein-Barr virus, according to a later analysis.

The cohort consisted of 670 or so healthy bone marrow donors. All cohort members were sampled while nominally healthy, although unrecorded immune exposures were likely present. The donor was CMV seronegative and was included in the group of a few hundred seronegative cohort members. A peripheral blood sample was collected from each donor, and TCR beta sequencing was performed on peripheral blood mononuclear cells. The Qiagen DNeasy Blood Extraction Kit was used to extract genomic DNA from the blood cell samples. A word on this clone: Its antigen remains undetermined. No base quality values were provided; no much bigger clone lies one nucleotide off.

The germline V gene encodes CDR1 ENHRY and CDR2 SYGVKD. The CDR3 starts with the cysteine, ends with the phenylalanine, and has 14 residues. Here the CDR3 DNA is all that survives: 42 bases in frame from base 1. The junction carries 13 bases between V and J, which are trimmed by 4 bases and 6 bases respectively. Receptor amplification or capture employed the immunoSEQ multiplex PCR assay. For the multiplex PCR, a mixture combining 60 forward primers for TCR Vbeta segments and 13 reverse primers for TCR Jbeta segments was used. A multiplex PCR assay on genomic DNA amplified the CDR3 region of rearranged TCR beta genes. The Illumina HiSeq System was used to sequence the amplified TCR beta libraries as 87-base-pair reads. The source study handled its data this way. Across the 670 or so repertoires, a later analysis counted about 81 million unique TCR beta chains, 9.5 million to 13 million of which were shared by at least two donors. Raw reads were error-corrected and collapsed into unique sequences with a nearest-neighbor algorithm that merged closely related sequences to remove PCR and sequencing errors. CDR3 sequences were aligned to IMGT reference sequences to assign V, D and J gene segments. Each retained sequence needed at least a six-nucleotide match to both a V gene segment and a J gene segment. A rearrangement was called productive if the CDR3 had no stop codons and remained in frame with V and J, and every other rearrangement was called non-productive. CDR3 was defined by IMGT convention, running from the second conserved V-encoded cysteine to the conserved J-encoded phenylalanine. The earlier analysis of some 550 of the donors excluded any sequence lacking an unambiguous match to a single V gene segment. In an earlier analysis of approximately 500 of the donors, a V segment was called functional when productive rearrangements were above 56.7%, and segregating when the standard deviation between donors exceeded 5%. A statistical classification framework was built for diagnosing cytomegalovirus status from the catalog of TCR beta chain sequences. V and J gene assignment, in a later analysis, came from comparing TCR nucleotide sequences with IMGT/GENE-DB human TR gene sequences. In a later analysis, CDR3 sequences and most-parsimonious VDJ recombination scenarios were assigned using the TCRdist pipeline. A later analysis defined each TCR beta chain by its CDR3 amino acid sequence plus V-gene family, and excluded reads lacking a unique V-gene family. As a way to deal with suspected cross-contamination and a sequencing artifact, a later analysis dropped roughly 600 nucleotide sequences that were highly shared and had low generation probability. In a later analysis, a clonal expansion index for each public chain was calculated from normalized within-repertoire ranks of inferred template counts. A later analysis computed generation probabilities with a VDJ recombination model fitted to out-of-frame rearrangements, and checked the results against IGoR. Hypergeometric tests were used in a later analysis to score TCR-TCR, TCR-HLA and TCR-CMV co-occurrence, with a repertoire-size bias correction applied to the TCR pairs. A later analysis estimated false discovery rates by permuting HLA or CMV assignments 20 times. A later analysis grouped co-occurring TCRs with DBSCAN, adding TCRdist sequence similarity when clustering within HLA-allele-positive subsets. Co-occurrence clustering excluded repertoires with fewer than 30,000 or more than 120,000 public chains, plus five with anomalous nucleotide sharing. The table comes from immuneACCESS by way of TCRdb, which keeps in-frame sequences with V and J called. Part of the clones is missing from these tables; in studies checked, under half for an unresolved V gene and the rest for unknown reasons. That table supplies the V and J calls and clone size; D and trimming were determined from the DNA. In this sample the table shows 150,000 to 200,000 clones, under 80% of which occur a single time. Approximately 2% of the sample belongs to the ten largest clones.

The clonotype comes from a female donor in good health and CMV-seronegative. In this chain, TRBV10-3 is recombined with TRBJ1-5; no D gene can be assigned with confidence. Input material: PBMCs. The nucleotides are TGTGCCATCAGTGGGACTGACTCGCTTCAGCCCCAGCATTTT. Protein translation: CAISGTDSLQPQHF.